Listed below are T cell receptor beta chains from one sample, sequenced in a study of blood T cell repertoires in COVID-19. Only in-frame clones appear in the TCRdb table, and some are missing; sequencing was by immunoSEQ multiplex PCR. The data show 250,000 to 350,000 clones, over 75% seen once. Material for sequencing was PBMCs or T cells enriched from blood (not recorded which). These receptors all stem from a woman aged 25 to 39 who had recovered from COVID-19. The CDR3 runs from the conserved cysteine through the conserved F or W. Fields, in order: V gene, clone size, D gene, J gene, CDR3 protein. The D gene is left open where the match is weak. Part of the rows lack a size; the others show once, few, many or a class for expanded clones.

TRBV27	NA	NA	TRBJ1-1	CASSPPGGVEDFF
TRBV6-5	once	NA	TRBJ1-1	CASSYGQMNTEAFF
TRBV5-5	NA	NA	TRBJ2-3	CASSLGRGTGSIDTQYF
TRBV12-3/TRBV12-4	NA	NA	TRBJ1-1	CASGAGNLAEAFF
TRBV11-2	NA	NA	TRBJ1-5	CASSLGVQGPYSNQPQHF
TRBV19	NA	NA	TRBJ2-2	CASSWYPRDAGELFF
TRBV6-5	once	NA	TRBJ2-7	CASSYVQGSFYEQYF
TRBV27	NA	TRBD1	TRBJ1-2	CASSFSGTVGGYTF
TRBV5-1	NA	TRBD1	TRBJ2-4	CASSSGQGDKNIQYF
TRBV29-1	NA	NA	TRBJ1-1	CSVVRVMNTEAFF
TRBV19	NA	NA	TRBJ1-2	CASMTPGDGYTF
TRBV19	NA	NA	TRBJ2-2	CASSIHPGQEMTGELFF
TRBV5-1	NA	TRBD2	TRBJ2-2	CASSRPGSGHTGELFF
TRBV24-1	NA	NA	TRBJ1-2	CATSDLRSRYGYTF
TRBV4-1	NA	TRBD1	TRBJ2-4	CASSQWGQGAKNIQYF
TRBV28	NA	NA	TRBJ2-7	CASSFGRHYEQYF
TRBV6-6	NA	TRBD1	TRBJ1-6	CASSYLDRTSPLHF
TRBV5-4	NA	NA	TRBJ1-1	CASSQKAGANTEAFF
TRBV2	few	NA	TRBJ1-2	CASLFGIYYGYTF
TRBV20-1	NA	NA	TRBJ2-1	CSASNTGQSYNEQFF
TRBV6-4	NA	TRBD1	TRBJ2-3	CASSSGQGDIDTQYF
TRBV6-2/TRBV6-3	NA	NA	TRBJ1-1	CASSKRGLMNTEAFF
TRBV5-6	NA	NA	TRBJ1-1	CASSPIRGVDTEAFF
TRBV11-2	few	NA	TRBJ1-2	CAIQGARRPGVYGYTF
TRBV12-3/TRBV12-4	NA	NA	TRBJ2-1	CASSLARAEEQFF
TRBV3-1/TRBV3-2	NA	NA	TRBJ1-1	CASSQDRRSGNTEAFF
TRBV15	NA	NA	TRBJ1-2	CATSSTDSELYGYTF
TRBV4-1	NA	NA	TRBJ1-1	CASSQDAGWRTEAFF
TRBV10-1	few	NA	TRBJ1-1	CASSEGRDNTEAFF
TRBV18	NA	TRBD1	TRBJ1-6	CASSQGQKNNSPLHF
TRBV15	NA	NA	TRBJ2-7	CATSSFQGSEQYF
TRBV28	once	NA	TRBJ1-1	CASSQQGYTEAFF
TRBV5-5	NA	TRBD1	TRBJ2-5	CASSFRGETQYF
TRBV4-1	NA	NA	TRBJ1-2	CASSHRQEYFYGYTF
TRBV19	NA	TRBD2	TRBJ2-7	CASSIPLAGGPDEQYF
TRBV9	NA	NA	TRBJ2-1	CASSVVAGMDEQFF
TRBV11-3	NA	TRBD2	TRBJ2-7	CASSSGLAYEQYF
TRBV12-3/TRBV12-4	NA	NA	TRBJ2-7	CASGAATAYEQYF
TRBV5-1	NA	NA	TRBJ1-1	CASSLGSGNTEAFF
TRBV5-1	NA	TRBD1	TRBJ1-2	CASSPRDRGHGYTF
TRBV7-9	NA	TRBD1	TRBJ1-1	CASSQGTVGEEAFF
TRBV6-4	NA	NA	TRBJ2-2	CASSALADNTGELFF
TRBV19	NA	NA	TRBJ1-6	CASSGRGNSPLHF
TRBV28	NA	TRBD1	TRBJ2-7	CASTSGQGYEQYF
TRBV30	NA	NA	TRBJ2-7	CAWSVRQGNEQYF
TRBV5-4	NA	NA	TRBJ2-3	CASSPAQGTDTQYF
TRBV6-5	NA	NA	TRBJ2-2	CASSYSPEPNTGELFF
TRBV2	few	TRBD1	TRBJ2-7	CASSGDSYEQYF
TRBV5-4	NA	NA	TRBJ2-3	CASSPAPRDSNTDTQYF
TRBV29-1	NA	NA	TRBJ2-7	CSAVAASYEQYF
TRBV6-4	NA	NA	TRBJ2-7	CASSVNRDYEQYF
TRBV6-5	NA	NA	TRBJ1-4	CASSYSKGGSNEKLFF
TRBV3-1/TRBV3-2	NA	NA	TRBJ2-2	CASSPKTGELFF
TRBV2	NA	TRBD1	TRBJ2-3	CASRRGSGRGDTQYF
TRBV14	NA	NA	TRBJ1-1	CASSQDRDVGAFF
TRBV2	NA	NA	TRBJ1-6	CASSADVRVIRSPLHF
TRBV7-6	NA	TRBD1	TRBJ1-2	CASSSSPPQGAPNGYTF
TRBV29-1	once	TRBD1	TRBJ1-5	CSVGTGGNSNQPQHF
TRBV3-1/TRBV3-2	NA	TRBD1	TRBJ1-5	CASSPGTGGQPQHF